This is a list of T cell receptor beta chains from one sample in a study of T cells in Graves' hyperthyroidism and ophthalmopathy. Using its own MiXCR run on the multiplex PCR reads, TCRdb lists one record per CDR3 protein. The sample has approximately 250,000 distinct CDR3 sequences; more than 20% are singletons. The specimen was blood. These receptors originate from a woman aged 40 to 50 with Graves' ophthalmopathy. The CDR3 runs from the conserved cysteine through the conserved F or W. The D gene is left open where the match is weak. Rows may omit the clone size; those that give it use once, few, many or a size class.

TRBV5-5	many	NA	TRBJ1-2	TGTGCCAGCAGCTTGGAGGCAGCCCTTAAGCTCTATGGCTACACCTTC	CASSLEAALKLYGYTF
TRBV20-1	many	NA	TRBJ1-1	TGCAGTGCTAGGACGGCGAACACTGAAGCTTTCTTT	CSARTANTEAFF
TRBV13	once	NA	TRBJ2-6	TGTGCCAGCAGTTTGAGCCGATCTGGGGCCAACGTCCTGACTTTC	CASSLSRSGANVLTF
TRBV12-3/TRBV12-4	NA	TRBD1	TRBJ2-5	TGTGCCAGCAGTGGGACAGGGTACGAGACCCAGTACTTC	CASSGTGYETQYF
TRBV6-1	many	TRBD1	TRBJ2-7	TGTGCCAGCAGACGGACAGGGGGGGCAGTGCAGTACTTC	CASRRTGGAVQYF
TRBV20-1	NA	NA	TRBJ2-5	TGCAGTGCTAGAACGGTGTCCACTCAAGAGACCCAGTACTTC	CSARTVSTQETQYF
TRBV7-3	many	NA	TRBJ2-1	TGTGCCAGCAGCTTAACTATGCGCAATGAGCAGTTCTTC	CASSLTMRNEQFF
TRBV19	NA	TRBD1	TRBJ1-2	TGTGCCAGTAGTATCGGGACAGGGGATGGCTACACCTTC	CASSIGTGDGYTF
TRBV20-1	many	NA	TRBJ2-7	TGCAGTGCTAGAGACCCGGGCCCTCCCTACGAGCAGTACTTC	CSARDPGPPYEQYF
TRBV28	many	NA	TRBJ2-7	TGTGCCAGCAGTTCCCGGAGGGGGCTCTACGAGCAGTACTTC	CASSSRRGLYEQYF
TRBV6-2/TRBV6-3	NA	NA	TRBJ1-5	TGTGCCAGCAGTTATGGACCGGACAAGAATCAGCCCCAGCATTTT	CASSYGPDKNQPQHF
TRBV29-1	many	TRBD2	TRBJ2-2	TGCAGCGGGACTAGCGGGAACACCGGGGAGCTGTTTTTT	CSGTSGNTGELFF
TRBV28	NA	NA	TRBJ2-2	TGTGCCAGCAGTTTTGAGGTCGGTCTTGACGGGGAGCTGTTTTTT	CASSFEVGLDGELFF
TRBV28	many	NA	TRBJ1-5	TGTGCCAGCAGTGTGACAGGATGGCAGCCCCAGCATTTT	CASSVTGWQPQHF
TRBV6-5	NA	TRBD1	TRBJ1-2	TGTGCCAGCAGTTTCGGGACAGGGGGTGGCTACACCTTC	CASSFGTGGGYTF
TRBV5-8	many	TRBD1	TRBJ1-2	TGTGCCAGCAGCTTGTTCAGGGGGCGAAACTATGGCTACACCTTC	CASSLFRGRNYGYTF
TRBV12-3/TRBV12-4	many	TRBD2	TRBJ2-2	TGTGCCAGCAGTTTTCGGGAGGGGGTCGGGGAGCTGTTTTTT	CASSFREGVGELFF
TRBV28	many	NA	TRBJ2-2	TGTGCCAGCAGGATAACCGGGGAGCTGTTTTTT	CASRITGELFF
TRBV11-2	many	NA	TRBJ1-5	TGTGCCAGCAGCACTACAGGTTTTGAGCCCCAGCATTTT	CASSTTGFEPQHF
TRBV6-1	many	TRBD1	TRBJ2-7	TGTGCCAGCGGGGACAGGGCCTACGAGCAGTACTTC	CASGDRAYEQYF
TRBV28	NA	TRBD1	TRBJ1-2	TGTGCCAGCACGTCCCCCAGCGACAGGGACTATGGCTACACCTTC	CASTSPSDRDYGYTF
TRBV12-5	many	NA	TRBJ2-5	TGTGCTAGTGGTTCCACTCAAGGGGGGCAAGAGACCCAGTACTTC	CASGSTQGGQETQYF
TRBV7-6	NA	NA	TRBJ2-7	TGTGCCAGCAGCTCCGGACAGATGTACGAGCAGTACTTC	CASSSGQMYEQYF
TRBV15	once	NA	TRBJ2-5	TGTGCCACCAGCAAACCAGCCGGCGGTCTGGAGACCCAGTACTTC	CATSKPAGGLETQYF
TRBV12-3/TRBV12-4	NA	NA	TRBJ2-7	TGTGCCAGCAGTTTAAGCTCGCGGGTATACGAGCAGTACTTC	CASSLSSRVYEQYF
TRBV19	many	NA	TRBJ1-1	TGTGCCAGTAGTATAGGCGCATCGGCTGAAGCTTTCTTT	CASSIGASAEAFF
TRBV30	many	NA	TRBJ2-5	TGTGCCTGGAGTGTAGGGGCGGTAAAAGAGACCCAGTACTTC	CAWSVGAVKETQYF
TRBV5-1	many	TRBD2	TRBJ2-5	TGCGCCAGCAGCTTGGACGGGAGGGCCGCAGAGACCCAGTACTTC	CASSLDGRAAETQYF
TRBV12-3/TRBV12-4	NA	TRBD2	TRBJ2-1	TGTGCCAGCAGTTCCGGACTAGGTAGGCAGCAGTTCTTC	CASSSGLGRQQFF